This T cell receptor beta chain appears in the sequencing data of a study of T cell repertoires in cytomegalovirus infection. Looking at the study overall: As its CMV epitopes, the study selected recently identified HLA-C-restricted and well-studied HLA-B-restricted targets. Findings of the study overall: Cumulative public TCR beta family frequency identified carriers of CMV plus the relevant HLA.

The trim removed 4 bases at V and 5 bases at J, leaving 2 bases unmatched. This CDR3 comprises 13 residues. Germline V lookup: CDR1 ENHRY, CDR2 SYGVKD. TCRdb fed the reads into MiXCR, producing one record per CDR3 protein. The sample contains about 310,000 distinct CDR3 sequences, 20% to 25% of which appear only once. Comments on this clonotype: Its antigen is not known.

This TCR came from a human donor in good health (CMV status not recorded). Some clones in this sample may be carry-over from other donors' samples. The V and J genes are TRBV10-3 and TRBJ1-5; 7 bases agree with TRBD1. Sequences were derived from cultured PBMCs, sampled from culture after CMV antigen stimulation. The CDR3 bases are TGTGCCATCAGTGGACAGGGATATCAGCCCCAGCATTTT. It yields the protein CAISGQGYQPQHF.